This TCR beta chain was documented in a study of blood T cell repertoires in COVID-19. Overall study context: The study drew acute and convalescent COVID-19 samples from the United States, Italy and Spain.

Trimming took 4 bases from V and 3 from J, leaving 12 bases between them. The CDR3 runs to 14 residues. Germline values: CDR1 MNHEY, CDR2 SVGAGI. Libraries were prepared by immunoSEQ multiplex PCR; TCRdb keeps only in-frame clonotypes and omits some of them. The sample includes some 120,000 clones, roughly 80% of them seen just once. Sequenced sample: peripheral blood. This sequence joins TRBV6-5 and TRBJ1-2, with D possibly being TRBD1 (6 bases). This clonotype was obtained from a man in his 70s with acute or convalescent COVID-19. The DNA for the CDR3 is TGTGCCAGCAGTTTGCAGGGGAGCGACTATGGCTACACCTTC. This translates into CASSLQGSDYGYTF.